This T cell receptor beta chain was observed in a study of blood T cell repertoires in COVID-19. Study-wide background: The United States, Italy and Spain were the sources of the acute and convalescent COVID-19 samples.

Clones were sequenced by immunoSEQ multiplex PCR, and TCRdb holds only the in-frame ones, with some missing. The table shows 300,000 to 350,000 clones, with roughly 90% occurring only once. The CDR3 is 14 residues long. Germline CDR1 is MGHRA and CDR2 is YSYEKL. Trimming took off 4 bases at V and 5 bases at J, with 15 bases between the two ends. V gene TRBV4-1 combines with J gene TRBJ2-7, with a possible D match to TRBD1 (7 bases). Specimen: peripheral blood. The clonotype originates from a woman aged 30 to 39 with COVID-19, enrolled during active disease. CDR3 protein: CASSLRGAEDEQYF. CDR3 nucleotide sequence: TGCGCCAGCAGCCTCAGGGGGGCTGAGGACGAGCAGTACTTC.